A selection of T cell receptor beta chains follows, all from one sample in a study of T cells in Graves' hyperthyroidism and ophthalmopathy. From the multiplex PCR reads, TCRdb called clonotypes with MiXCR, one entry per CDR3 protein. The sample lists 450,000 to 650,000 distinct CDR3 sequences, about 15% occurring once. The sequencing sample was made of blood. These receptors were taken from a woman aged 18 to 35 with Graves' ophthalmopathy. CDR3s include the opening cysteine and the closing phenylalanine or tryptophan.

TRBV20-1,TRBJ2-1,CSARPSGKTYNEQFF
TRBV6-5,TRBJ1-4,CASSSRGSEKLFF
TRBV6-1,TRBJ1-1,CASSPSRVGGEAFF
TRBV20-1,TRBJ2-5,CSAREESRVEETQYF
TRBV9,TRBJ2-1,CASSVGADEQFF
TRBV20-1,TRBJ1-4,CSATPGQPTNEKLFF
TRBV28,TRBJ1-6,CASSLIRQANSPLHF
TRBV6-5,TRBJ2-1,CASSYSSANNEQFF
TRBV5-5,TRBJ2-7,CASSSDRGQSYEQYF
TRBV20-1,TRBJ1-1,CSAPPQSGINTEAFF
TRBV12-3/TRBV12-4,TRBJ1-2,CASRRDPGAGYGYTF
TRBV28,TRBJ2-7,CASLEAGGDSYEQYF
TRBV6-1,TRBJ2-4,CASSSGRAKNIQYF
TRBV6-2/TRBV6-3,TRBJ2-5,CASSPLGTGGEETQYF
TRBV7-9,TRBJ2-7,CASSPNWGSNSYEQYF
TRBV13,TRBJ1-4,CASSWDRAEKLFF